The 5 T cell receptor beta chains below all came from one sample that was sequenced in a study of shared clonotypes between healthy human individuals. Assay: immunoSEQ multiplex PCR; the TCRdb copy retains only in-frame clones and omits some. The sample carries millions of clones, roughly 93% recorded once. The sample was naive CD4+ T cells from PBMCs. Specified subset: CD45RA+ positively selected. Source of these receptors: a man aged 18 to 29 in good health. Some clones in this sample may be carry-over from other donors' samples.

Worth noting for this clone: Other DNA variants within this sample encode the same CDR3. This chain links TRBV5-1 with TRBJ2-5; 11 positions match TRBD2. CDR1 is SGHRS and CDR2 is YFSETQ in the germline V gene. The length of the CDR3 is 14 residues. Trimming removed 3 bases from V and 5 bases from J; junction bases left unmatched: 3. The CDR3 nucleotides read TGCGCCAGCAGCTCATCTAGCGGGAGGGAGACCCAGTACTTC. It codes for CASSSSSGRETQYF.

The chain recombines TRBV29-1 with TRBJ2-5; D is ambiguous. The CDR3 is 11 residues long. Germline lookup yields CDR1 SQVTM and CDR2 ANQGSEA. V dropped 0 bases and J dropped 3 bases, with 2 bases sitting between them. The CDR3 sequence: CSVEEKETQYF. DNA of the CDR3: TGCAGCGTTGAAGAAAAAGAGACCCAGTACTTC.

V is TRBV6-1 and J is TRBJ2-5; unclear D gene. Per germline, CDR1 MNHNS and CDR2 SASEGT. This CDR3 contains 14 residues. Trimming left V 6 bases short and J 2 bases short, with 13 bases between. The CDR3: CASSLRDTQETQYF. CDR3 coding DNA: TGTGCCAGCAGCCTCAGAGATACTCAAGAGACCCAGTACTTC.

This clone was observed a single time. The gene calls are TRBV5-1 and TRBJ2-7; D is unresolved. Trimming stripped 2 bases from V and 3 bases from J, with 9 bases between. This CDR3 has 13 amino acids. Germline assignment: CDR1 SGHRS and CDR2 YFSETQ. The CDR3 is CASSLSLGYEQYF. CDR3 bases: TGCGCCAGCAGCTTATCCCTTGGCTACGAGCAGTACTTC. Together with reference TRBV5-1 and TRBJ2-7, the CDR3 gives the full variable domain: KAGVTQTPRYLIKTRGQQVTLSCSPISGHRSVSWYQQTPGQGLQFLFEYFSETQRNKGNFPGRFSGRQFSNSRSEMNVSTLELGDSALYLCASSLSLGYEQYFGPGTRLTVT.

V usage is TRBV6-6 and J usage is TRBJ2-5, with 8 bases that match TRBD2. V shed 7 bases and J 0 bases; nucleotides not matched to a gene: 10. From germline, CDR1 is MNHNY and CDR2 SVGAGI (reference sequence). The CDR3 loop spans 16 amino acids. The CDR3 region is CASTLRSGSHQETQYF. Here the CDR3 DNA reads TGTGCCAGCACCCTAAGAAGCGGGAGCCACCAAGAGACCCAGTACTTC.